This is a list of T cell receptor beta chains from one sample in a study of CD8 T cells in ankylosing spondylitis. Via MiXCR, TCRdb re-called the 5' RACE reads, giving one row per CDR3 protein. The repertoire holds fewer than 500,000 distinct CDR3 sequences, with roughly 25% as singletons. Sequenced input: blood, either unsorted or a sorted T cell fraction (not recorded which). All receptors derive from a male donor with ankylosing spondylitis. CDR3s include the opening cysteine and the closing phenylalanine or tryptophan. The D gene is left open where the match is weak. For some rows the clone size is stated as once, few or many, or as a class when expanded; others skip it.

V	J	size	D	CDR3	DNA
TRBV5-6	TRBJ1-5	few	.	CASTLGAGDNQPQHF	TGTGCCAGCACTCTAGGGGCAGGGGACAATCAGCCCCAGCATTTT
TRBV2	TRBJ2-1	few	.	CASSGPTEQFF	TGTGCCAGCAGTGGCCCAACTGAGCAGTTCTTC
TRBV20-1	TRBJ2-1	few	.	CSALRRGGSGEQFF	TGCAGTGCTCTACGTAGAGGGGGGTCTGGTGAGCAGTTCTTC
TRBV15	TRBJ2-5	.	TRBD2	CATSRVRLAGGGGETQYF	TGTGCCACCAGCAGAGTAAGACTAGCGGGAGGCGGAGGGGAGACCCAGTACTTC
TRBV7-9	TRBJ1-1	.	.	CASSLRPVGFF	TGTGCCAGCAGCTTAAGGCCGGTGGGTTTCTTT
TRBV5-1	TRBJ2-1	many	TRBD2	CASSFSGDSSYNEQFF	TGCGCCAGCAGCTTTAGCGGGGATAGCTCCTACAATGAGCAGTTCTTC
TRBV5-1	TRBJ2-5	few	.	CASSLEKETQYF	TGCGCCAGCAGCTTGGAAAAGGAGACCCAGTACTTC
TRBV18	TRBJ2-1	.	.	CASSPPIREPPNEQFF	TGTGCCAGCTCACCACCGATACGGGAGCCACCCAATGAGCAGTTCTTC
TRBV7-6	TRBJ2-7	.	.	CASSLSGRWEQYF	TGTGCCAGCAGCTTATCAGGTCGTTGGGAGCAGTACTTC
TRBV15	TRBJ1-2	few	.	CATSRDRTNYGYTF	TGTGCCACCAGCAGAGATAGAACTAACTATGGCTACACCTTC
TRBV11-1	TRBJ2-7	.	TRBD1	CASSHGDSRYEQYF	TGTGCCAGCAGCCACGGGGACAGCCGCTACGAGCAGTACTTC
TRBV24-1	TRBJ2-3	few	.	CATSDFGGRGEDTQYF	TGTGCCACCAGTGATTTTGGCGGCAGGGGGGAAGATACGCAGTATTTT
TRBV7-2	TRBJ2-7	.	TRBD2	CASSVGGLAGPKDF	TGTGCCAGCAGCGTGGGAGGACTAGCGGGGCCGAAGGACTTC
TRBV5-1	TRBJ2-1	.	TRBD2	CASSPSGTSHYNEQFF	TGCGCCAGCAGCCCGTCAGGGACTAGCCACTACAATGAGCAGTTCTTC
TRBV6-6	TRBJ2-3	few	.	CASKGSSDTQYF	TGTGCCAGCAAGGGGAGTTCAGATACGCAGTATTTT
TRBV5-1	TRBJ1-1	.	.	CASSLAGILGLTSEAFF	TGCGCCAGCAGCTTGGCCGGTATATTAGGTCTTACCAGTGAAGCTTTCTTT
TRBV24-1	TRBJ2-3	.	TRBD2	CATSDRGGASGRRDTQYF	TGTGCCACCAGTGACCGGGGAGGGGCTAGCGGGAGGCGAGATACGCAGTATTTT
TRBV20-1	TRBJ2-7	medium-sized	TRBD1	CSAPDRVEQYF	TGCAGTGCTCCCGACAGGGTCGAGCAGTACTTC
TRBV20-1	TRBJ1-6	.	.	CSAPNGADDSYNSPLHF	TGCAGTGCCCCGAATGGGGCGGACGACTCCTATAATTCACCCCTCCACTTT
TRBV2	TRBJ2-1	.	TRBD2	CASRPLAGNEQFF	TGTGCCAGCAGGCCTCTAGCGGGGAATGAGCAGTTCTTC
TRBV20-1	TRBJ1-3	.	.	CSASGPATSGNTIYF	TGCAGTGCTAGTGGGCCCGCCACCTCTGGAAACACCATATATTTT
TRBV5-1	TRBJ2-1	.	TRBD1	CASKRDRGKDEQFF	TGCGCCAGCAAGCGGGACAGGGGAAAGGATGAGCAGTTCTTC
TRBV3-1	TRBJ2-7	.	.	CASSQLLDEQYF	TGTGCCAGCAGCCAGCTCCTTGACGAGCAGTACTTC
TRBV7-7	TRBJ2-1	many	.	CASSPTGAVYNEQFF	TGTGCCAGCAGCCCCACGGGGGCAGTATACAATGAGCAGTTCTTC
TRBV15	TRBJ2-3	many	TRBD2	CATSSKLAGGPLTDTQYF	TGTGCCACCAGCAGTAAACTAGCGGGAGGGCCTCTGACAGATACGCAGTATTTT
TRBV11-2	TRBJ2-1	.	TRBD2	CASSFERLAGGYNEQFF	TGTGCCAGCAGCTTTGAGAGACTAGCGGGAGGGTACAATGAGCAGTTCTTC
TRBV9	TRBJ1-2	few	.	CASSVGSSIEYTF	TGTGCCAGCAGCGTCGGAAGTAGTATCGAGTACACCTTC
TRBV2	TRBJ1-5	.	.	CASSESRGGSNQPQHF	TGTGCCAGCAGTGAAAGTAGGGGGGGGAGCAATCAGCCCCAGCATTTT
TRBV14	TRBJ2-5	.	.	CASSQQGWETQYF	TGTGCCAGCAGCCAGCAGGGGTGGGAGACCCAGTACTTC
TRBV6-1	TRBJ2-5	few	.	CASSIPGEETQYF	TGTGCCAGCAGTATCCCAGGGGAAGAGACCCAGTACTTC
TRBV2	TRBJ2-2	few	.	CASKRTDNTGELFF	TGTGCCTCGAAAAGGACGGACAACACCGGGGAGCTGTTTTTT
TRBV29-1	TRBJ2-3	.	TRBD2	CSVEGGGKPDTQYF	TGCAGCGTTGAAGGGGGGGGGAAGCCAGATACGCAGTATTTT
TRBV3-1	TRBJ2-5	few	TRBD2	CASSPGTSGEETQYF	TGTGCCAGCAGCCCTGGGACTAGCGGCGAGGAGACCCAGTACTTC
TRBV20-1	TRBJ1-4	few	.	CSAGDGGLEEKLFF	TGCAGTGCTGGTGATGGAGGGCTGGAGGAAAAACTGTTTTTT
TRBV7-2	TRBJ1-3	.	.	CASSLDTLTSGNTIYF	TGTGCCAGCAGCTTGGACACACTTACCTCTGGAAACACCATATATTTT
TRBV5-1	TRBJ1-5	.	TRBD1	CASSPGTGERPQHF	TGCGCCAGCAGCCCCGGGACAGGGGAACGGCCCCAGCATTTT
TRBV20-1	TRBJ2-1	few	.	CSATHLYNEQFF	TGCAGTGCTACCCACCTTTACAATGAGCAGTTCTTC
TRBV11-2	TRBJ1-2	.	TRBD1	CASSQTGGANYGYTF	TGTGCCAGCAGTCAGACAGGGGGAGCTAACTATGGCTACACCTTC
TRBV5-6	TRBJ2-3	.	TRBD1	CASSLPPGQGTDTQYF	TGTGCCAGCAGCCTTCCTCCGGGACAGGGCACAGATACGCAGTATTTT
TRBV12-3/TRBV12-4	TRBJ2-5	.	TRBD2	CASRTSGSRETQYF	TGTGCCAGCAGGACTAGCGGGAGTCGAGAGACCCAGTACTTC